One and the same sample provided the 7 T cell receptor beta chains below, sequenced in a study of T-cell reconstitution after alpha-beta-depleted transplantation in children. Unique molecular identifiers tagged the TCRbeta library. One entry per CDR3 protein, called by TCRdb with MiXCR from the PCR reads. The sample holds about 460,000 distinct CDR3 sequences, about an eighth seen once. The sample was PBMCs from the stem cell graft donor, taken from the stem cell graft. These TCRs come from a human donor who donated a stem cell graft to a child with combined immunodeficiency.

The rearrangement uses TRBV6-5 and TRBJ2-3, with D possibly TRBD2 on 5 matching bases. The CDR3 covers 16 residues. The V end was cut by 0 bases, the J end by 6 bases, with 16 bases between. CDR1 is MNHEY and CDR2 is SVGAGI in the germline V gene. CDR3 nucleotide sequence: TGTGCCAGCAGTTACTCGAATACGCTGGGAGCGGATACGCAGTATTTT. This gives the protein CASSYSNTLGADTQYF.

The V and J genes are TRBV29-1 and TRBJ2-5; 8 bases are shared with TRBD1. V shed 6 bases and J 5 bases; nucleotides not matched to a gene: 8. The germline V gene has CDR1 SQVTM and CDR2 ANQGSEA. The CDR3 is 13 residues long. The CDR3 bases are TGCAGCGTCCGCCAGGGGGCTCAGGAGACCCAGTACTTC. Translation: CSVRQGAQETQYF.

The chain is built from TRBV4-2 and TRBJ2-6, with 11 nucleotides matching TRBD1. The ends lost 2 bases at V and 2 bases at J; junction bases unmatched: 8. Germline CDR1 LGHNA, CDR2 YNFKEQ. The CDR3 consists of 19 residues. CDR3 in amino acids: CASSQLLPGQGAGANVLTF. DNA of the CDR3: TGTGCCAGCAGCCAACTCCTTCCGGGACAGGGGGCTGGGGCCAACGTCCTGACTTTC.

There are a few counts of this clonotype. CDR3 nucleotides: TGTGCCAGCAAAGGTATGGGTAGCAATCAGCCCCAGCATTTT. Translated, it gives CASKGMGSNQPQHF. The V call is TRBV12-3 or TRBV12-4, the J call TRBJ1-5; D unresolved. CDR3 length: 14 residues. V was cut by 7 bases and J by 0 bases, with 10 bases left in between.

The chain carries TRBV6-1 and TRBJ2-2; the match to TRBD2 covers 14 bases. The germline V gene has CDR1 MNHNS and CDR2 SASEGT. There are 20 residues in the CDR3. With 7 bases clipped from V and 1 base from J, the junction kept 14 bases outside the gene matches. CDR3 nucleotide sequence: TGTGCCAGCATTGGGCCCCCGGGACTAGCGGGAGCCCTGAACACCGGGGAGCTGTTTTTT. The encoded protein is CASIGPPGLAGALNTGELFF.

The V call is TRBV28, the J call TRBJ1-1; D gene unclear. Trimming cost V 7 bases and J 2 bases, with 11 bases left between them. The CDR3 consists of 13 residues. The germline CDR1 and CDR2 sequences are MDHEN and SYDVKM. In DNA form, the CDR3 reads TGTGCCAGCAAGGGCAGAGTTAACACTGAAGCTTTCTTT. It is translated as CASKGRVNTEAFF.

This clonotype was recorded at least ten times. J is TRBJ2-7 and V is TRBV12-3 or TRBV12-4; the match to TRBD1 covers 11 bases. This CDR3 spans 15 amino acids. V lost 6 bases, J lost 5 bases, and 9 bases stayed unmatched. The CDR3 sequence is CASSYGQGAGNEQYF. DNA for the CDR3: TGTGCCAGCAGCTACGGACAGGGGGCAGGAAACGAGCAGTACTTC.